The rows below give T cell receptor beta chains drawn from one sample of a study of T cell repertoires in cytomegalovirus infection. Via MiXCR, TCRdb re-called the reads, giving one row per CDR3 protein. This sample has 740,000 or so distinct CDR3 sequences, with about a third found just once. Material for sequencing was PBMCs. These receptors all stem from a human donor in good health (CMV status not recorded). Some clones in this sample may be carry-over from other donors' samples. CDR3s include the opening cysteine and the closing phenylalanine or tryptophan. D genes are given only for firm matches. A clone size is listed for some rows: how often the clone was seen (once, few, many), or a class if it is expanded.

j_call d_call clone_size v_call cdr3_aa cdr3_nt
TRBJ1-5 . many TRBV7-2 CASSQPTTHNQPQHF TGTGCCAGCAGCCAACCAACGACCCACAATCAGCCCCAGCATTTT
TRBJ1-2 . . TRBV19 CASSWQFGTNYGYTF TGTGCCAGTAGTTGGCAGTTCGGGACTAACTATGGCTACACCTTC
TRBJ1-5 . few TRBV20-1 CSASRGGYSNQPQHF TGCAGTGCTAGTAGGGGGGGGTATAGCAATCAGCCCCAGCATTTT
TRBJ2-5 . . TRBV5-4 CASNFQGIQETQYF TGTGCCAGCAACTTTCAGGGAATCCAAGAGACCCAGTACTTC
TRBJ2-1 . few TRBV20-1 CSARSPQWDFNEQFF TGCAGTGCTAGGAGCCCCCAGTGGGATTTCAATGAGCAGTTCTTC
TRBJ2-2 TRBD1 few TRBV10-3 CAISERDPGTAIGELFF TGTGCCATCAGTGAGCGAGACCCCGGGACAGCCATCGGGGAGCTGTTTTTT
TRBJ2-3 TRBD2 few TRBV25-1 CASSQLQGAGGRDTQYF TGTGCCAGCAGTCAATTACAGGGAGCGGGGGGGCGAGATACGCAGTATTTT
TRBJ1-1 . . TRBV6-2/TRBV6-3 CASSYSLGREDTEAFF TGTGCCAGCAGTTACTCGTTGGGCAGGGAGGACACTGAAGCTTTCTTT
TRBJ2-3 . few TRBV5-1 CASSLGFRQESTDTQYF TGCGCCAGCAGCTTGGGTTTCCGACAGGAAAGCACAGATACGCAGTATTTT
TRBJ2-7 . . TRBV15 CATSRPSGAGASYEQYF TGTGCCACCAGCAGACCGTCCGGGGCGGGGGCCTCCTACGAGCAGTACTTC
TRBJ1-5 . . TRBV19 CASMSRSGSEQPQHF TGTGCCAGTATGAGTAGGTCAGGTTCGGAACAGCCCCAGCATTTT
TRBJ2-1 . few TRBV6-2/TRBV6-3 CASRPEGRGIDEQFF TGTGCCAGCAGGCCGGAGGGGCGCGGAATCGATGAGCAGTTCTTC
TRBJ2-7 TRBD2 . TRBV20-1 CSATTDLAGGDEQYF TGCAGTGCTACAACAGATTTAGCGGGAGGTGACGAGCAGTACTTC
TRBJ2-2 TRBD2 few TRBV28 CASSLFKSGRISPWNTGELFF TGTGCCAGCAGTTTATTCAAGAGCGGGAGGATCTCCCCGTGGAACACCGGGGAGCTGTTTTTT
TRBJ1-1 . . TRBV28 CASSFISGFNTEAFF TGTGCCAGCAGTTTCATAAGCGGATTTAACACTGAAGCTTTCTTT
TRBJ2-5 . . TRBV7-8 CASSFRGEYQETQYF TGTGCCAGCAGCTTCCGCGGGGAGTACCAAGAGACCCAGTACTTC
TRBJ1-2 . many TRBV7-9 CASSLTGGRNYGYTF TGTGCCAGCAGCTTGACGGGGGGGCGGAACTATGGCTACACCTTC
TRBJ2-1 . many TRBV7-2 CASSLALNEQFF TGTGCCAGCAGCTTAGCCCTCAATGAGCAGTTCTTC
TRBJ1-1 . . TRBV27 CASSLAPGGRVLSTEAFF TGTGCCAGCAGTTTGGCTCCGGGGGGCCGAGTGCTTTCCACTGAAGCTTTCTTT
TRBJ1-3 TRBD1 . TRBV28 CASSWAGGYPSGNTIYF TGTGCCAGCAGTTGGGCAGGGGGTTATCCTTCTGGAAACACCATATATTTT
TRBJ1-2 TRBD1 few TRBV7-9 CASSRQGKGGYTF TGTGCCAGCAGCAGACAGGGCAAGGGTGGCTACACCTTC
TRBJ1-1 . . TRBV29-1 CSAMNTEAFF TGCAGCGCTATGAACACTGAAGCTTTCTTT
TRBJ2-4 TRBD2 few TRBV15 CATSRDPMREGGDIQYF TGTGCCACCAGCAGAGATCCAATGCGGGAGGGAGGGGACATTCAGTACTTC
TRBJ2-7 TRBD2 . TRBV12-3/TRBV12-4 CASSPMEGLAGAYEQYF TGTGCCAGCAGTCCTATGGAAGGACTAGCGGGGGCCTACGAGCAGTACTTC
TRBJ2-7 TRBD1 few TRBV19 CASSIKDRGGYEQYF TGTGCCAGTAGTATAAAGGACAGGGGAGGCTACGAGCAGTACTTC
TRBJ2-2 TRBD2 . TRBV4-1 CASSISGGATSTTGELFF TGCGCCAGCAGCATTAGCGGGGGGGCGACATCGACAACCGGGGAGCTGTTTTTT
TRBJ1-3 . . TRBV19 CASSQAGTNGNTIYF TGTGCCAGTAGCCAGGCCGGGACAAATGGAAACACCATATATTTT
TRBJ1-2 TRBD1 . TRBV18 CASSRDSSANYGYTF TGTGCCAGCTCACGGGACAGTTCGGCTAACTATGGCTACACCTTC
TRBJ2-7 . many TRBV7-9 CASSSRTSPDGSYEQYF TGTGCCAGCAGCTCCCGTACCAGTCCGGATGGATCCTACGAGCAGTACTTC
TRBJ2-3 . many TRBV7-2 CASSHQRGSRRDTQYF TGTGCCAGCAGCCACCAAAGGGGGTCACGGCGGGATACGCAGTATTTT
TRBJ2-1 . . TRBV5-5 CASSLAYGLSYNEQFF TGTGCCAGCAGCTTGGCTTACGGTCTCTCCTACAATGAGCAGTTCTTC
TRBJ2-7 . . TRBV7-9 CASSLISDHYEQYF TGTGCCAGCAGCTTAATCTCAGACCACTACGAGCAGTACTTC
TRBJ1-2 . few TRBV18 CASSRNRANYGYTF TGTGCCAGCTCGCGGAACAGAGCTAACTATGGCTACACCTTC
TRBJ1-5 . few TRBV20-1 CSARDPGGPEPQHF TGCAGTGCTAGAGATCCGGGAGGCCCGGAGCCCCAGCATTTT
TRBJ2-5 . once TRBV5-6 CASNRPRDGQETQYF TGTGCCAGCAATCGACCTAGGGACGGCCAAGAGACCCAGTACTTC
TRBJ1-2 . . TRBV28 CASSLGGMDYGYTF TGTGCCAGCAGTTTAGGGGGGATGGACTATGGCTACACCTTC
TRBJ2-2 TRBD2 few TRBV20-1 CSAAPGLARTGELFF TGCAGTGCTGCTCCGGGACTAGCGAGGACCGGGGAGCTGTTTTTT
TRBJ2-7 . many TRBV7-6 CASSLEPEGTYEQYF TGTGCCAGCAGCTTAGAGCCTGAGGGTACCTACGAGCAGTACTTC
TRBJ2-7 . few TRBV6-6 CASRPLDGSSYEQYF TGTGCCAGCAGACCGCTGGACGGAAGCTCCTACGAGCAGTACTTC
TRBJ2-1 TRBD2 once TRBV2 CASIGREEVNNEQFF TGTGCCAGCATCGGGCGGGAGGAAGTCAACAATGAGCAGTTCTTC